This T cell receptor (beta chain) was identified in a study of blood T cell repertoires in COVID-19. Trimming cost V 1 base and J 2 bases, with 6 bases left between them. Germline V gene data show CDR1 as SGHRS and CDR2 as YFSETQ. This CDR3 region has 14 residues. Clones were read by immunoSEQ multiplex PCR, and TCRdb kept only the in-frame ones, dropping some. The sample holds about 55,000 clones; 82% are singletons and the top ten take around 10%. Sequenced sample: peripheral blood. The clonotype was recovered from a man older than 75 with COVID-19, enrolled during active disease. This rearrangement joins TRBV5-1 to TRBJ2-2, with TRBD1 as a possible D gene (5 bases). Here the CDR3 reads CASSLQGNTGELFF. The CDR3 bases are TGCGCCAGCAGCTTGCAGGGTAACACCGGGGAGCTGTTTTTT.